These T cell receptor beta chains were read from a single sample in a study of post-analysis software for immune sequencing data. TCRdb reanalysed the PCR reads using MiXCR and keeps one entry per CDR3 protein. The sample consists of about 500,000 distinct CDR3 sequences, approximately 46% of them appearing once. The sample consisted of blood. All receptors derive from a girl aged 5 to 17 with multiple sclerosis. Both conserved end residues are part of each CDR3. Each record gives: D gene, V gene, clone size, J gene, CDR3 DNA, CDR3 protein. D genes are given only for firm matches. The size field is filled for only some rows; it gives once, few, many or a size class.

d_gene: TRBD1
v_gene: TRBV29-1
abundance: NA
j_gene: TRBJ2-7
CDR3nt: TGCAGCGTGGTCCGGGACAGGACCTACGAGCAGTACTTC
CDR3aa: CSVVRDRTYEQYF

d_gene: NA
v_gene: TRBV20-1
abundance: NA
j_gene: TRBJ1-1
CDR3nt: TGCAGTGCTAGTTTCCTTGCCCCGGGGAACACTGAAGCTTTCTTT
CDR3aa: CSASFLAPGNTEAFF

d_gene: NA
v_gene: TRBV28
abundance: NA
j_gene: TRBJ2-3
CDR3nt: TGTGCCAGCAGTTCGGACACCTTTACGGTCCCAGATACGCAGTATTTT
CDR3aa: CASSSDTFTVPDTQYF

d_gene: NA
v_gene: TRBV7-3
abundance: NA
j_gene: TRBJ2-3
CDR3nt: TGTGCCAGCAGCTTAACAGTTTCAGATACGCAGTATTTT
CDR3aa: CASSLTVSDTQYF

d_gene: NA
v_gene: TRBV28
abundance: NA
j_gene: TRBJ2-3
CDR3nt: TGTGCCAGCAGTTTATTCGGGGGGCGCACAGATACGCAGTATTTT
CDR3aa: CASSLFGGRTDTQYF

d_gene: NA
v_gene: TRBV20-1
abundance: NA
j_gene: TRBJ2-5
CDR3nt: TGCAGTGCTGGGACTCAGATAGGGGGCGATTTGAGGGGAGAGACCCAGTACTTC
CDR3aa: CSAGTQIGGDLRGETQYF

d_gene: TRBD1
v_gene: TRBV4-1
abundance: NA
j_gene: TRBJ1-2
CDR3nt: TGCGGCAGCAGCCCGGCGGGGACAGGGAACTATGGCTACACCTTC
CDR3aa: CGSSPAGTGNYGYTF

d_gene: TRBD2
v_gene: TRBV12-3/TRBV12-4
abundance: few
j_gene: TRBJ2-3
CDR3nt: TGTGCCAGCACCCGCCCAGAGGGGACTAGCGGGAGTACGCAGTATTTT
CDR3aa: CASTRPEGTSGSTQYF

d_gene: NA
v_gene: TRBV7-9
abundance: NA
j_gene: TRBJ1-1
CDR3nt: TGTGCCAGTAGCTACCGGGACGGCCCCGAAGCTTTCTTT
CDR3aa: CASSYRDGPEAFF

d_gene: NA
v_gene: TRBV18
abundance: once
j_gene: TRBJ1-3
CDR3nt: TGTGCCAGCTCACCGTACACTGGAAACACCATATATTTT
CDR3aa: CASSPYTGNTIYF

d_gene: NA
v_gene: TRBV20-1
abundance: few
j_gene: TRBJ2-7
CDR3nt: TGCAGGGGGTCTAGCTACCTGAACGAGCAGTACTTC
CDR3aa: CRGSSYLNEQYF

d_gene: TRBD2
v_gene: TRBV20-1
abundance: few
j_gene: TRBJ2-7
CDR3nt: TGCAGTGCCGTAGCGGGAGGGGATGCCTACGAGCAGTACTTC
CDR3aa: CSAVAGGDAYEQYF

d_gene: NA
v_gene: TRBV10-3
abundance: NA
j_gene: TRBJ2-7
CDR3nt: TGTGCCATCAGTGAGACTAACGAGCAGTACTTC
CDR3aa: CAISETNEQYF

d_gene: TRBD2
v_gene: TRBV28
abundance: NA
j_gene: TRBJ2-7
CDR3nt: TGTGCCAGCACCTTCGGAGGGAGGGACCACGAGCAGTACTTC
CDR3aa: CASTFGGRDHEQYF

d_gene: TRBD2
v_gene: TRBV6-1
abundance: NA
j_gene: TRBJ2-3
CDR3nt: TGTGCCAGCAGTGAAGTTCAGGCGGGAGGAACAGATACGCAGTATTTT
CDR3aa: CASSEVQAGGTDTQYF

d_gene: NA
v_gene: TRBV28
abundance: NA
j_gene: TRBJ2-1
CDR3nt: TGTGCCAGCAGACCACAGAGCTCCTACAATGAGCAGTTCTTC
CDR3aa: CASRPQSSYNEQFF

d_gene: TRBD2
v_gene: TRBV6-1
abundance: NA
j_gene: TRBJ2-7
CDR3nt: TGTGCCAGCAGTGTTCTAGCGGGAGGGAACGAGCAGTACTTC
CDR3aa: CASSVLAGGNEQYF

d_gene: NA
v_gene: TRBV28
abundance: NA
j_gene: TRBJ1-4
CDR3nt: TGTGCCAGCAGATCCCTGACCCTCGCAACTAATGAAAAACTGTTTTTT
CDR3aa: CASRSLTLATNEKLFF

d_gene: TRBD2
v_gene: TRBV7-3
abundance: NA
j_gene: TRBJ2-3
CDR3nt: TGTGCCAGCAGCTCCGTAGAGCGGGAGGAGACAGATACGCAGTATTTT
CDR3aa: CASSSVEREETDTQYF

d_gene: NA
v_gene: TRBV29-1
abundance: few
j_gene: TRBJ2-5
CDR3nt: TGCAGTGTTCAGAAGGGAGAGACCCAGTACTTC
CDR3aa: CSVQKGETQYF

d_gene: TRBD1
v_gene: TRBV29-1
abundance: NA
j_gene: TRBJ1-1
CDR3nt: TGCAGCTCGAGCAGGGGGCGCGACACTGAAGCTTTCTTT
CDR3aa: CSSSRGRDTEAFF

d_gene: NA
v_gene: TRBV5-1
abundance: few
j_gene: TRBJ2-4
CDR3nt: TGCGCCAGCAGCCCAGGGAGCCAAAACATTCAGTACTTC
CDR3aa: CASSPGSQNIQYF

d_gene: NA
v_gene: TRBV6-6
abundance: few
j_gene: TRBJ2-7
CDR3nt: TGTGCCAGCAGCCTAAGTGGCACTCCGGCGTACTTC
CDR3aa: CASSLSGTPAYF

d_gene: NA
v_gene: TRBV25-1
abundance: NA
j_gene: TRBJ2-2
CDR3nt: TGTGCCAGCAGTGAAGGGGCAGGGGCCTACTTCAACACCGGGGAGCGGTTTTTT
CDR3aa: CASSEGAGAYFNTGERFF

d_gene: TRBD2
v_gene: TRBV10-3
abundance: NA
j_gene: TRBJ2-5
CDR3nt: TGTGCCATCAGTGAGCCTATTACTAGCGCCGAAGAGACCCAGTACTTC
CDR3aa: CAISEPITSAEETQYF

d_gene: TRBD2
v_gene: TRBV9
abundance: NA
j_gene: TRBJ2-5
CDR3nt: TGTGCCAGCAGCGTAGGGACTAGCGGGTCCCAAGAGACCCAGTACTTC
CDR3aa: CASSVGTSGSQETQYF

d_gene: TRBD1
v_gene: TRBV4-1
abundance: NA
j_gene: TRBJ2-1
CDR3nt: TGCGCCAGCAGCCAAGATCCGGACAGGGGGCTTAGCTCCTACAATGAGCAGTTCTTC
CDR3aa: CASSQDPDRGLSSYNEQFF

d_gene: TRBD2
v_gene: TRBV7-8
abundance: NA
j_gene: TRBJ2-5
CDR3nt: TGTGCCAGCAGCCATAGCGGGAGTGAGACCCAGTACTTC
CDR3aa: CASSHSGSETQYF

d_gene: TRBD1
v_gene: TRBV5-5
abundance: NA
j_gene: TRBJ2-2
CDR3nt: TGTGCCAGCAGCTTGGAAGGGGTCCCAGGGGGCACCGGGGAGCCGTTTTTT
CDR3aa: CASSLEGVPGGTGEPFF

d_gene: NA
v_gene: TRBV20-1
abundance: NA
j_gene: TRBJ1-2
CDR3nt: TGCAGTGCTAGTCGGACAGAGTATGGCTACACCTTC
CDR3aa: CSASRTEYGYTF

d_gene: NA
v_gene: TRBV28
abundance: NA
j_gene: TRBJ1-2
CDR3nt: TGTGCCAGCCGAAAAGGGCCGAATGAAAACTATGGCTACACCTTC
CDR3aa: CASRKGPNENYGYTF

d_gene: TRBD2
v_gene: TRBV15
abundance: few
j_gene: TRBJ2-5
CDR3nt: TGTGCCACCAGCAGAGAGGGACTAGGGTTCGGAGAGACCCAGTACTTC
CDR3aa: CATSREGLGFGETQYF

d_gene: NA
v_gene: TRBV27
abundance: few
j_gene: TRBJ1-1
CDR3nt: TGTGCCAGCAGTGGCACAGTGACTCAAGCTTTCTTT
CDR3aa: CASSGTVTQAFF

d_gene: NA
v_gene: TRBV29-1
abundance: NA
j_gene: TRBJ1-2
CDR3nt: TGCAGCGTTGGGAACCAAAGAGGCTACACCTTC
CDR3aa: CSVGNQRGYTF

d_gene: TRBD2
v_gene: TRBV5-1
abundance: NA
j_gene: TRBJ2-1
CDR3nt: TGCGCCAGCAGAAGCCTAGCGGTCTCCTACAATGAGCAGTTCTTC
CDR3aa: CASRSLAVSYNEQFF

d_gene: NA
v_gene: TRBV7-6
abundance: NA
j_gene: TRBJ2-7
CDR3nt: TGTGCCAGCAGCTCTGGTCAGGGCCCGGCCTACGAGCAGTACTTC
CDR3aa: CASSSGQGPAYEQYF

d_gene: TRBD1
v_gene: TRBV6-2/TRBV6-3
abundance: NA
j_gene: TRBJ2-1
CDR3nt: TGTGCCAGCAGTTCACAGGGGGCAATCAATGAGCAGTTCTTC
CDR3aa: CASSSQGAINEQFF

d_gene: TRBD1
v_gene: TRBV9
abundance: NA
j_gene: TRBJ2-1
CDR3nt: TGTGCCAGCAGCGAGGCCGGGACAGATCACAATGAGCAGTTCTTC
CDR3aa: CASSEAGTDHNEQFF

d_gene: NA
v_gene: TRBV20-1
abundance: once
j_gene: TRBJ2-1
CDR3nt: TGCAGTGCTAGAGATTCGAGTCAGAATGAGCAGTTCTTC
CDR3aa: CSARDSSQNEQFF

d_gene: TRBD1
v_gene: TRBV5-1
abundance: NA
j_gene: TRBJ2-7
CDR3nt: TGCGCCAGCAGCCCTACGGGACAGGGTGCCTACGAGCAGTACTTC
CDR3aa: CASSPTGQGAYEQYF

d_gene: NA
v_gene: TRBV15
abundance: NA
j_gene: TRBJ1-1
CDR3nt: TGTGTCACCAGCGGAGATCGGAGAGTCGCTTTCTTT
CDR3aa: CVTSGDRRVAFF

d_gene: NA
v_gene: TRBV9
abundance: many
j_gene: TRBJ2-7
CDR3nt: TGTGCCAGCAGCGTAGGAGGAGGAGGTGCCGAGCAGTACTTC
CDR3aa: CASSVGGGGAEQYF

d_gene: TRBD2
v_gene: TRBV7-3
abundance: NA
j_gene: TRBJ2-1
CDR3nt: TGTGCCAGCAGCGTGAGGGGACTAGCGGGGGGGGAGCAGTTCTTC
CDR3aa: CASSVRGLAGGEQFF

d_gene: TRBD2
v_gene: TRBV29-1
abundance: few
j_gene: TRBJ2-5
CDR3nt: TGCAGCGTTGATCGTGGGGGGGACTGGGAGACCCAGTACTTC
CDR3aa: CSVDRGGDWETQYF

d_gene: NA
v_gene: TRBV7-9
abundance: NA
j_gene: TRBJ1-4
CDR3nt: TGTGCCAGCAGAATGGACGCGGATAATGAAAAACTGTTTTTT
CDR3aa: CASRMDADNEKLFF

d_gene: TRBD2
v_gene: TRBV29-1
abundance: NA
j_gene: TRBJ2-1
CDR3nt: TGCAGCGTCGCCCCACTAGCGTCCCGCTCCTACAATGAGCAGTTCTTC
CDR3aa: CSVAPLASRSYNEQFF

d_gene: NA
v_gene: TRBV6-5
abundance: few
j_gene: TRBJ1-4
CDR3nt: TGTGCCAGCAGTTACCGACAGGATGAAAAACTGTTTTTT
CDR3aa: CASSYRQDEKLFF

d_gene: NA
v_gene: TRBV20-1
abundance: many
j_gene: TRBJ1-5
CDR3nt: TGCAGTGCTGGCCCTCGGGGCGGCCGTCTAAATCAGCCCCAGCATTTT
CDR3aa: CSAGPRGGRLNQPQHF

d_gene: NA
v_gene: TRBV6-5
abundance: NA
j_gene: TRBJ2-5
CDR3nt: TGTACCAGCAGCTCCCCCCAAGAGACCCAGTACTTC
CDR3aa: CTSSSPQETQYF

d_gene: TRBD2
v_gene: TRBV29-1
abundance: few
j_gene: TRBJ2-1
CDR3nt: TGCAGCGTTGGGGCTAGCGGGTACTCCTACAATGAGCAGTTCTTC
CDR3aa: CSVGASGYSYNEQFF

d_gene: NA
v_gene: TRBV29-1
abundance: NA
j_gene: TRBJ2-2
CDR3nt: TGCAGCGTTGACCATCAGGGAGGAACCGGGGAGCTGTTTTTT
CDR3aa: CSVDHQGGTGELFF

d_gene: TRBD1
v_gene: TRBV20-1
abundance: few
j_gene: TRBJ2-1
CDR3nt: TGCAGTGCTAGGGAGACCCGGACAGGGGTGATGAATGAGCAGTTCTTC
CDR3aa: CSARETRTGVMNEQFF

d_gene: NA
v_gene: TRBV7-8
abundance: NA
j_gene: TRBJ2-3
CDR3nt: TGTGCCAGCGAGGGGAACACAGATACGCAGTATTTT
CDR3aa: CASEGNTDTQYF

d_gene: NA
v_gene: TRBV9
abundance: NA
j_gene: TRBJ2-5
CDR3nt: TGTGCCAGCAGCGTAGGCGCGCAGCGAGAGACCCAGTACTTC
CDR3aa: CASSVGAQRETQYF